Shown below are 30 T cell receptor beta chains from a single sample sequenced in a study of blood T cell repertoires in COVID-19. Measured with immunoSEQ multiplex PCR; TCRdb has only the in-frame clones, and not every one. In the table there are about 310,000 clones, around 90% of which are singletons. Material for sequencing was peripheral blood. These TCRs come from a man aged 50 to 60 with active or convalescent COVID-19.

Ten or more counts support this clone. CDR3 protein: CASSVEWQGASEQYF. In DNA, the CDR3 is TGTGCCAGCAGCGTAGAGTGGCAGGGGGCCTCCGAGCAGTACTTC. The chain combines TRBV9 with TRBJ2-7, with 8 bases identical to TRBD1. The CDR3 consists of 15 residues. Germline V CDR1 and CDR2: SGDLS, YYNGEE. Trimming cost V 0 bases and J 6 bases; bases outside gene matches: 8.

The chain is built from TRBV6-6 and TRBJ1-5; perhaps TRBD1 as D (5 bases). V lost 2 bases and J 4 bases, leaving 9 bases between the germline ends. Germline V gene lookup returns CDR1 MNHNY and CDR2 SVGAGI (reference sequence). The CDR3 sequence is 14 residues long. The CDR3 nucleotides read TGTGCCAGCAGTTACGGGGCTCCTAATCAGCCCCAGCATTTT. This translates into CASSYGAPNQPQHF.

The chain carries TRBV6-5 and TRBJ2-1, with a tentative D call TRBD1 (6 bases). The CDR3 sequence is 14 residues long. The germline V and J ends were trimmed by 6 bases and 5 bases, with 14 bases remaining between them. Germline CDR1 MNHEY, CDR2 SVGAGI. CDR3 amino acids: CASRPGHQNNEQFF. CDR3 bases: TGTGCCAGCAGACCGGGACACCAAAACAATGAGCAGTTCTTC.

This sequence joins TRBV6-2 or TRBV6-3 and TRBJ1-5; D gene ambiguous. This CDR3 spans 14 amino acids. CDR1 MNHEY and CDR2 SVGEGT come from the germline V gene. Trimming shortened V by 1 base and J by 3 bases, and 7 bases separated the two germline ends. The CDR3 loop is CASSYLRDNQPQHF. The CDR3 DNA reads as TGTGCCAGCAGTTACTTACGGGACAATCAGCCCCAGCATTTT.

V gene TRBV18 combines with J gene TRBJ1-1; D call uncertain. The CDR3 covers 14 residues. The germline V gene has CDR1 KGHSH and CDR2 LQKENI. V was pared by 3 bases and J by 3 bases, with 11 bases between. As DNA, the CDR3 is TGTGCCAGCTCACCTGGAGAGGGTCACACTGAAGCTTTCTTT. Protein sequence: CASSPGEGHTEAFF. The full variable domain, its missing parts supplied by reference TRBV18 and TRBJ1-1, is NAGVMQNPRHLVRRRGQEARLRCSPMKGHSHVYWYRQLPEEGLKFMVYLQKENIIDESGMPKERFSAEFPKEGPSILRIQQVVRGDSAAYFCASSPGEGHTEAFFGQGTRLTVV.

The rearrangement links TRBV6-1 to TRBJ2-7; 11 nucleotides align to TRBD2. The V segment lost 2 bases and the J segment 7 bases; nucleotides outside the gene matches: 7. The CDR3 runs to 15 residues. Germline V lookup: CDR1 MNHNS, CDR2 SASEGT. The CDR3 DNA sequence: TGTGCCAGCAGTGAATCCTTAGCGGGGGGGCGTGAGCAGTACTTC. Protein sequence: CASSESLAGGREQYF.

This rearrangement joins TRBV19 to TRBJ1-5; no firm D call. With 7 bases removed from V and 0 bases from J, the gap between germline ends came to 13 bases. The CDR3 extends over 15 amino acids. CDR1 and CDR2 (germline): LNHDA, SQIVND (reference sequence). CDR3 sequence (DNA): TGTGCCAGTACTTATACTGCCGTTAGCAATCAGCCCCAGCATTTT. Its protein product is CASTYTAVSNQPQHF.

This rearrangement joins TRBV6-4 to TRBJ2-3, with 7 bases fitting TRBD2. This CDR3 spans 12 amino acids. Trimming removed 3 bases from V and 8 bases from J; junction bases left unmatched: 2. Germline V gives CDR1 MRHNA, CDR2 SNTAGT. The CDR3 region has the DNA TGTGCCAGCAGTGAAACGGGAGGTACGCAGTATTTT. This codes for CASSETGGTQYF.

The V call is TRBV5-1, the J call TRBJ1-1; D is unresolved. The CDR3 covers 13 residues. Germline-derived CDR1 and CDR2 are SGHRS and YFSETQ. Trimming took off 0 bases at V and 3 bases at J, with 6 bases between the two ends. CDR3 region: CASSLAPDTEAFF. CDR3 coding DNA: TGCGCCAGCAGCTTGGCCCCCGACACTGAAGCTTTCTTT.

The CDR3 protein is CASKILPGQQAFF. The CDR3 DNA follows: TGTGCCAGCAAGATCTTACCGGGACAGCAAGCTTTCTTT. This chain joins TRBV2 and TRBJ1-1; TRBD1 matches at 7 bases. CDR1 is SNHLY, CDR2 FYNNEI, per germline. The CDR3 totals 13 residues. The V and J ends lost 7 bases and 9 bases, in that order; junction bases with no gene match: 11.

The chain has TRBV29-1 and TRBJ1-4; tentative D call: TRBD1 (6 bases). The V end lost 4 bases, the J end lost 5 bases, and 11 bases lay between the germline ends. CDR3 length: 13 amino acids. The germline gives CDR1 SQVTM, CDR2 ANQGSEA. The CDR3 protein is CSVVVQGNEKLFF. Here the CDR3 DNA reads TGCAGCGTTGTAGTACAGGGCAATGAAAAACTGTTTTTT. The full variable domain, completed using reference TRBV29-1 and TRBJ1-4, is SAVISQKPSRDICQRGTSLTIQCQVDSQVTMMFWYRQQPGQSLTLIATANQGSEATYESGFVIDKFPISRPNLTFSTLTVSNMSPEDSSIYLCSVVVQGNEKLFFGSGTQLSVL.

V usage is TRBV5-4 and J usage is TRBJ2-3, with D uncertain. Trimming removed 4 bases at V and 2 bases at J, with 11 bases between. The CDR3 totals 14 residues. Germline V gene data show CDR1 as SGHNT and CDR2 as YYREEE (reference sequence). CDR3 region: CASSRPSLTDTQYF. CDR3 sequence (DNA): TGTGCCAGCAGCCGCCCGTCACTCACAGATACGCAGTATTTT.

The chain combines TRBV6-5 with TRBJ1-2; TRBD1 matches at 7 bases. The CDR3 is 13 amino acids. Germline CDR1 reads MNHEY; CDR2 reads SVGAGI. Trimming took 5 bases from V and 7 from J; bases not matched to a gene: 7. The CDR3 DNA reads as TGTGCCAGCAGTCAACAGGGGAGTGGTGGCTACACCTTC. It encodes CASSQQGSGGYTF.

This CDR3 reads CASSPQQGGTEAFF. The CDR3 nucleotides read TGTGCCAGCAGTCCCCAACAGGGTGGCACTGAAGCTTTCTTT. This chain links TRBV6-5 with TRBJ1-1; tentative D call: TRBD1 (6 bases). The germline CDR1 and CDR2 sequences are MNHEY and SVGAGI. The length of the CDR3 is 14 residues. Trimming removed 5 bases at V and 4 bases at J, with 14 bases between.

This chain links TRBV4-2 with TRBJ1-4, with 7 nucleotides matching TRBD1. There are 16 residues in the CDR3. The V gene's germline CDR1 is LGHNA and CDR2 YNFKEQ. V gave up 1 base and J gave up 7 bases; unmatched junction bases: 9. CDR3 coding DNA: TGTGCCAGCAGCCAAGCGGGGGTGAACAGGGGTGAAAAACTGTTTTTT. Amino acid sequence: CASSQAGVNRGEKLFF.

The genes are TRBV5-6 and TRBJ1-1; 7 nucleotides match TRBD1. Germline CDR1 SGHDT, CDR2 YYEEEE. With V trimmed by 4 bases and J by 0 bases, 9 bases remained unmatched. The CDR3 covers 16 residues. CDR3 amino acids: CASSPRDSSMNTEAFF. CDR3 bases: TGTGCCAGCAGCCCCCGGGACAGCTCCATGAACACTGAAGCTTTCTTT.

The count of this clone is one. CDR3 sequence: CASSFGTSGTNYNEQFF. CDR3 in DNA: TGTGCCAGCAGCTTTGGGACTAGCGGAACGAACTACAATGAGCAGTTCTTC. The chain combines TRBV5-4 with TRBJ2-1, with 11 bases matching TRBD2. V dropped 2 bases and J dropped 3; count of bases not matched to a gene: 7. The CDR3 is 17 amino acids. CDR1 and CDR2 (germline): SGHNT, YYREEE (reference sequence).

This clone was counted a single time. At the DNA level, this CDR3 is encoded by other sequences in the same sample as well. J is TRBJ1-4 and V is TRBV28, with D unresolved. Trimming left V 7 bases short and J 4 bases short, with 4 bases between. CDR3 length equals 11 residues. Per the germline V gene, CDR1 is MDHEN and CDR2 is SYDVKM. CDR3 sequence (DNA): TGTGCCAGCATTAGTAATGAAAAACTGTTTTTT. It is translated as CASISNEKLFF.

The gene calls are TRBV28 and TRBJ1-1, with D perhaps TRBD1 (6 bases). CDR3 length: 14 residues. The germline V gene encodes CDR1 MDHEN and CDR2 SYDVKM. V lost 7 bases to trimming and J lost 1 base, with 13 bases between them. The CDR3 sequence is CASKMGQANTEAFF. In nucleotides, the CDR3 is TGTGCCAGCAAAATGGGACAAGCGAACACTGAAGCTTTCTTT.

A single count supports this clone. The V gene is TRBV6-5, the J gene TRBJ1-2; 8 bases line up with TRBD1. The CDR3 consists of 14 residues. CDR1 and CDR2 from the germline V gene are MNHEY and SVGAGI. After removal of 7 bases from V and 4 bases from J, the junction contained 8 bases not matched to a gene. CDR3 in amino acids: CASNPDRAGYGYTF. DNA for the CDR3: TGTGCCAGCAACCCGGACAGGGCCGGCTATGGCTACACCTTC.

The chain carries TRBV5-1 and TRBJ2-7; TRBD2 agrees at 7 bases. CDR3 size: 14 residues. Germline V gives CDR1 SGHRS, CDR2 YFSETQ. Trimming cost V 4 bases and J 2 bases; bases outside gene matches: 6. The CDR3 DNA sequence: TGCGCCAGCAGCCAGTACGGACTAGCCTACGAGCAGTACTTC. Protein sequence: CASSQYGLAYEQYF.

This chain connects TRBV11-3 to TRBJ2-5, with D perhaps TRBD2 (5 bases). Germline V gene lookup returns CDR1 SGHNT and CDR2 YENEEA. V lost 3 bases and J lost 4, with 12 bases in between. This CDR3 comprises 14 residues. The CDR3, as DNA: TGTGCCAGCAGCTTGTGGGAGCTTCCAGAGACCCAGTACTTC. Its translation: CASSLWELPETQYF. The whole variable domain, remainder taken from reference TRBV11-3 and TRBJ2-5, is EAGVVQSPRYKIIEKKQPVAFWCNPISGHNTLYWYLQNLGQGPELLIRYENEEAVDDSQLPKDRFSAERLKGVDSTLKIQPAELGDSAVYLCASSLWELPETQYFGPGTRLLVL.

The table lists this clone with a count of one. The CDR3 nucleotides read TGTGCCAGTAGTAACAGTCAAGAGACCCAGTACTTC. It yields the protein CASSNSQETQYF. This rearrangement joins TRBV19 to TRBJ2-5; D gene uncertain. V was clipped by 4 bases and J by 2 bases, with 5 bases between them. The CDR3 spans 12 residues. Germline V gives CDR1 LNHDA, CDR2 SQIVND (reference sequence).

About this clone itself: Different DNA sequences within this sample yield the same CDR3. V usage is TRBV30 and J usage is TRBJ1-5; TRBD1 matches 8 bases. V dropped 2 bases and J dropped 7; count of bases not matched to a gene: 4. CDR1 and CDR2 from the germline V gene are GTSNPN and SVGIG (reference sequence). This CDR3 comprises 13 residues. The CDR3 sequence: CAWSPQGDQPQHF. The CDR3 bases are TGTGCCTGGAGTCCACAGGGGGACCAGCCCCAGCATTTT.

There are a few counts of this clone. The chain joins TRBV4-2 to TRBJ2-5; no reliable D call. The V end was cut by 2 bases, the J end by 5 bases, with 15 bases between. Germline V lookup: CDR1 LGHNA, CDR2 YNFKEQ. This CDR3 contains 15 residues. CDR3 amino acids: CASSQKLAPGETQYF. The CDR3 DNA sequence: TGTGCCAGCAGCCAAAAGTTAGCTCCCGGGGAGACCCAGTACTTC.

The chain couples TRBV4-2 to TRBJ1-2, with TRBD1 as a possible D gene (6 bases). The CDR3 consists of 14 residues. Germline CDR1 LGHNA, CDR2 YNFKEQ. V shed 0 bases and J shed 6 bases, with 11 bases lying between them. CDR3 in DNA: TGTGCCAGCAGCCAAGATGGGACATATAATGGCTACACCTTC. This sequence encodes CASSQDGTYNGYTF.

This clone was observed a few times. This chain joins TRBV6-2 or TRBV6-3 and TRBJ1-1; D gene ambiguous. The CDR3 is 13 residues long. Germline CDR1 reads MNHEY; CDR2 reads SVGEGT. The V end lost 4 bases, the J end lost 1 base, and 7 bases lay between the germline ends. The CDR3 DNA reads as TGTGCCAGCAGTTTTCGACAGAACACTGAAGCTTTCTTT. This encodes CASSFRQNTEAFF.

This chain joins TRBV28 and TRBJ2-7; D unclear. Germline-derived CDR1 and CDR2 are MDHEN and SYDVKM. This CDR3 is 13 amino acids long. Trimming cost V 2 bases and J 5 bases, with 10 bases left between them. CDR3 sequence (DNA): TGTGCCAGCAGTTTAGTGGGCAGCCACGAGCAGTACTTC. Its protein is CASSLVGSHEQYF.

This clone was counted between two and nine times. The chain recombines TRBV10-1 with TRBJ1-2, with D unresolved. The V gene's germline CDR1 is WNHNN and CDR2 SYGVQD (reference sequence). CDR3 length: 13 residues. V shed 6 bases and J shed 0 bases, with 8 bases lying between them. In DNA form, the CDR3 reads TGCGCCAGCAGCGCGTGCGCTAACTATGGCTACACCTTC. It is translated as CASSACANYGYTF.

Only a few counts were recorded for this clone. The V and J genes are TRBV28 and TRBJ1-2; TRBD1 aligns across 7 bases. Per germline, CDR1 MDHEN and CDR2 SYDVKM. The CDR3 spans 13 residues. The ends lost 6 bases at V and 6 bases at J; junction bases unmatched: 7. The CDR3 DNA follows: TGTGCCAGCAGCATGGGAACAGGGGATGGCTACACCTTC. It is translated as CASSMGTGDGYTF.